The TCR beta chain under discussion was sequenced for a study of blood T cell repertoires in COVID-19. Study in general: PBMCs, B-cell-depleted T cells, or T cells provided the cDNA or gDNA that made up the material.

V lost 4 bases and J lost 5; bases outside the gene matches: 4. Germline lookup yields CDR1 SGHTA and CDR2 FQGNSA. CDR3 length: 15 residues. In Cohort 3, a recovered donor had either two negative PCRs, clearance, or symptom resolution. Original data processing: Amplifying reference gene primers gave estimates of nucleated cell counts. This table comes from immunoSEQ multiplex PCR, and its TCRdb copy is limited to in-frame clones, with some not included. V and J calls plus clone size are reproduced from that table; the DNA served to infer D and trimming. The sample records under 250,000 clones, approximately 84% being singletons.

The receptor's source is a man aged 40-49 years who had recovered from COVID-19. Sequenced sample: PBMCs or T cells enriched from blood (not recorded which). The chain uses TRBV7-2 and TRBJ2-1; 11 bases map to TRBD2. The CDR3, as DNA: TGTGCCAGCAGCTCGAGACTAGCGGGAAACAATGAGCAGTTCTTC. It is translated as CASSSRLAGNNEQFF. The full variable domain, with the rest looked up from reference TRBV7-2 and TRBJ2-1, is GAGVSQSPSNKVTEKGKDVELRCDPISGHTALYWYRQSLGQGLEFLIYFQGNSAPDKSGLPSDRFSAERTGGSVSTLTIQRTQQEDSAVYLCASSSRLAGNNEQFFGPGTRLTVL.